The source of this T cell receptor (beta chain) is a study of CD8+CD57+ T cells in acquired aplastic anemia. On the study more broadly: Mean DNA quantity obtained from sorted CD4+ and CD8+ cells was approximately 3 ug. Whole-study findings and limits: Comparison of patients with controls identified around 31 shared CD8+ CDR3 sequences.

Points on this clonotype: Antigen specificity is unknown.

The V gene lost 0 bases and the J gene lost 3 bases, with 5 bases spanning the gap. The CDR3 is made up of 13 amino acids. Per the germline V gene, CDR1 is LGHNA and CDR2 is YSLEER. According to the study, genomic DNA was the template for TCR beta VDJ and CDR3 profiling. TCRdb ran MiXCR on the reads and lists one entry per CDR3 protein. The sample carries 150,000 to 200,000 distinct CDR3 sequences, 70% to 80% recorded once. It was patients with CD8+CD57+ cell expansion by flow cytometry who were chosen for sequencing. The patients all had a severe acquired aplastic anemia diagnosis. Sample: sorted CD4+, CD8+, or CD8+CD57+ T cells (not recorded which) from PBMCs. The chain combines TRBV4-3 with TRBJ1-2; D is unresolved. The source is a human donor with aplastic anemia. The CDR3 region is CASSQEVDYGYTF. In nucleotides, the CDR3 is TGCGCCAGCAGCCAAGAAGTGGACTATGGCTACACCTTC.